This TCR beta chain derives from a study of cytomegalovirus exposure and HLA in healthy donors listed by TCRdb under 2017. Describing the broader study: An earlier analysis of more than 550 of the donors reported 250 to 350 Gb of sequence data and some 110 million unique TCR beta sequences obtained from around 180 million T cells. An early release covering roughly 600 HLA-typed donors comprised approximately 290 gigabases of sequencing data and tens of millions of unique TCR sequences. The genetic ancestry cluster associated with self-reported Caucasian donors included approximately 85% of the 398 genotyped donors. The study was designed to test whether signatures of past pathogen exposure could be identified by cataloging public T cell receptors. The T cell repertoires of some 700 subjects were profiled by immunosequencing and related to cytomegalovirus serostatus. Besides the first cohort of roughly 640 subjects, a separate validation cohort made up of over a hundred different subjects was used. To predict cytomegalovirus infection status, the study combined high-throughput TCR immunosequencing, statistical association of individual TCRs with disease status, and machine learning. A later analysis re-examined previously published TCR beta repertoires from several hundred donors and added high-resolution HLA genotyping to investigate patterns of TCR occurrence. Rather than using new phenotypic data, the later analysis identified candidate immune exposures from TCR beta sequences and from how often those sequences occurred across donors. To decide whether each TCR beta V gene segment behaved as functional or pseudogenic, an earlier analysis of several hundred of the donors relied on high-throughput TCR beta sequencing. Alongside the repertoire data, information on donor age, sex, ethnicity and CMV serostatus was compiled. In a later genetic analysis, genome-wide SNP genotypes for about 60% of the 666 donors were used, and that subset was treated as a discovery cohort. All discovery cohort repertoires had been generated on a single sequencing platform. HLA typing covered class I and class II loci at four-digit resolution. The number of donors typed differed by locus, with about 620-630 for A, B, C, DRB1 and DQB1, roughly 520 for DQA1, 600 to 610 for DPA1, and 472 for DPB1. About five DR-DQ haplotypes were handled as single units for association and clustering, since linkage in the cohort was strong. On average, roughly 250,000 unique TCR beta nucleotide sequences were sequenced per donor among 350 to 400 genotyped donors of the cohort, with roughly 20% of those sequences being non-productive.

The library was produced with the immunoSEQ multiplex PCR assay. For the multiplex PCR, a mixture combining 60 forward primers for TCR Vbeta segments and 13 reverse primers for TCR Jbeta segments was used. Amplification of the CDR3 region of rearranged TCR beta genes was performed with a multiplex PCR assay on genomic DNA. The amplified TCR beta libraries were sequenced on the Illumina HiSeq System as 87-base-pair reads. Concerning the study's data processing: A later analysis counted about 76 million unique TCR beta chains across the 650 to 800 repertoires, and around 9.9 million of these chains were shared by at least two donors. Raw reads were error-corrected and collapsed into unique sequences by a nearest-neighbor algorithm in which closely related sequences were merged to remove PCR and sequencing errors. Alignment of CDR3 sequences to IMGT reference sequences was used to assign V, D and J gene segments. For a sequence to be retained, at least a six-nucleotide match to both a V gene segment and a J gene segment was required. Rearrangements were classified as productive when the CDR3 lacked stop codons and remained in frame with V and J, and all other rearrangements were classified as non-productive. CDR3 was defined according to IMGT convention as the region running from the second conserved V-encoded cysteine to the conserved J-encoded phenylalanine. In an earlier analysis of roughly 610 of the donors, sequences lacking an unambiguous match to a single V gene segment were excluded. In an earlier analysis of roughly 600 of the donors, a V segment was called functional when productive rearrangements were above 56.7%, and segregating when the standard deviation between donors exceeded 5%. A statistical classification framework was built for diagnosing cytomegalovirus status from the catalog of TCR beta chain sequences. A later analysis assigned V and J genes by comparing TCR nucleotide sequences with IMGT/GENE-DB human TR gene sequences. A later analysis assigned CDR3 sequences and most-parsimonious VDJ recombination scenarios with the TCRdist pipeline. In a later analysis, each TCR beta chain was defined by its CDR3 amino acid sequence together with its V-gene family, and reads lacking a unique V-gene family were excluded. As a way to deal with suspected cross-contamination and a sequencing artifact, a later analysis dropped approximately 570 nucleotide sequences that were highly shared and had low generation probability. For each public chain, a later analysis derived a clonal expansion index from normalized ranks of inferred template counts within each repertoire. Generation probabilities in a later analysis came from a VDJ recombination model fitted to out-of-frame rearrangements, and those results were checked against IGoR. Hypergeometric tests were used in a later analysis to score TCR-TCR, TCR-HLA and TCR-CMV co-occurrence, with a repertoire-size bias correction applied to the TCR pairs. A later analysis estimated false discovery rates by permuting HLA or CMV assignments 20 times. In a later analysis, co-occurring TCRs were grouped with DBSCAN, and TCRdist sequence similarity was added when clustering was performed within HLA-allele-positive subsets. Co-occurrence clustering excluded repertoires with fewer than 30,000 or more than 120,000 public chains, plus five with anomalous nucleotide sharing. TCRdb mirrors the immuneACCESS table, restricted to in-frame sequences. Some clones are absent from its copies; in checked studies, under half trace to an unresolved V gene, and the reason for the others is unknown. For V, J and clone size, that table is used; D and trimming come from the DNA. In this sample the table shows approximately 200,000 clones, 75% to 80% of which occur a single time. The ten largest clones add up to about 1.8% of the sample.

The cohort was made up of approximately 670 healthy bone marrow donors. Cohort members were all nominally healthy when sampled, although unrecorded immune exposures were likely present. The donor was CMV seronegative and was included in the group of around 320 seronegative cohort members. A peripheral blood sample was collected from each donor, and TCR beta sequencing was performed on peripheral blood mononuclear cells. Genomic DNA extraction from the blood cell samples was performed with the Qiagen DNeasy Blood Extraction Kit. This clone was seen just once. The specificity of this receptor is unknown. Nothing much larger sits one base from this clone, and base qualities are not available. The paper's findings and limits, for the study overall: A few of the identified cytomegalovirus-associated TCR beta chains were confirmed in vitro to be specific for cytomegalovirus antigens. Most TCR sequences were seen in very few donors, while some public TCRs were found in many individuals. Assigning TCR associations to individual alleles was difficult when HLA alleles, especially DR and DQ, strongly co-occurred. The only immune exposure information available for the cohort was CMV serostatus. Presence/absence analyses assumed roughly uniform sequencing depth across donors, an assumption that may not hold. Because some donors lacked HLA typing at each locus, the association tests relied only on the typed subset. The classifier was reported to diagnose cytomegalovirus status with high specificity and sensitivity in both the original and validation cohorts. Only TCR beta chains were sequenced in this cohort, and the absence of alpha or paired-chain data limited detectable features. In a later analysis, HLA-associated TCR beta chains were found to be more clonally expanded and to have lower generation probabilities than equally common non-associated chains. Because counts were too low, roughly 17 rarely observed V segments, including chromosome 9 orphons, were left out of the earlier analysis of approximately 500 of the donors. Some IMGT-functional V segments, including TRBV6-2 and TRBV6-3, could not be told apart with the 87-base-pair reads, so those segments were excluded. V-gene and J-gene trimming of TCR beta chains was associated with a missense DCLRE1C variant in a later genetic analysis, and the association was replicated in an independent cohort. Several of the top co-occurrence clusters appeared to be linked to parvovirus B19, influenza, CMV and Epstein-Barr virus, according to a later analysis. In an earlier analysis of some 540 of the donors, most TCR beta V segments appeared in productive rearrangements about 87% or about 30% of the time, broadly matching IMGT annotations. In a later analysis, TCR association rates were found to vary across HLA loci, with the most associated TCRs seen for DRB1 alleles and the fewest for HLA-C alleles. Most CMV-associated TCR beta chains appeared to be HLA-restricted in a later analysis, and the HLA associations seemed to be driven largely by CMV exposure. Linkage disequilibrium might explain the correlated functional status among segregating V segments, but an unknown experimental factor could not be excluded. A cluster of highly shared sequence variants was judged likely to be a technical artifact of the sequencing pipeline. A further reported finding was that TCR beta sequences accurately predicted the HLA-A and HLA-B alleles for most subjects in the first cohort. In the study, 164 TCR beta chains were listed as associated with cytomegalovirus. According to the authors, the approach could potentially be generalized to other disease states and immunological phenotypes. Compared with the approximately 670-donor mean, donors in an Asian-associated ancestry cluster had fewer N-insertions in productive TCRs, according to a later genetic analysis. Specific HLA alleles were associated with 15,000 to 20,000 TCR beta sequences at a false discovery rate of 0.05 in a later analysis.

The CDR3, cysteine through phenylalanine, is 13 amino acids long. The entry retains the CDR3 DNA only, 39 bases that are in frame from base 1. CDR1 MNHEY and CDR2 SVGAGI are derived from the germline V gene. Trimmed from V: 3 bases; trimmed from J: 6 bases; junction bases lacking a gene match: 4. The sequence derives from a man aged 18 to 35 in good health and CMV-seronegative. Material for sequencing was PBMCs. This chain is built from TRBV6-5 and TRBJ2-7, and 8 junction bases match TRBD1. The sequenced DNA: TGTGCCAGCAGTTATCAGGGGGCTGGCGAGCAGTACTTC. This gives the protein CASSYQGAGEQYF.